Each of the 20 T cell receptor beta chains below was sequenced from the same sample in a study of cytotoxic CD8 clonotypes in ibrutinib-treated CLL. Profiling relied on immunoSEQ multiplex PCR, and the TCRdb table lists in-frame clones only, not all of them. This table holds about 84,000 clones, about 86% found once. Material: PBMCs, obtained before ibrutinib treatment. Receptor source: a human donor with chronic lymphocytic leukemia.

The rearrangement links TRBV13 to TRBJ1-1; no firm D call. The germline CDR1 and CDR2 sequences are PRHDT and FYEKMQ (reference sequence). The V end lost 9 bases, the J end lost 1 base, and 9 bases lay between the germline ends. The CDR3 sequence is 12 residues long. This CDR3 reads CASRRENTEAFF. CDR3 bases: TGTGCCAGTAGACGGGAGAACACTGAAGCTTTCTTT.

This clone was counted only a few times. This rearrangement joins TRBV4-2 to TRBJ2-7, with D possibly TRBD1 on 5 matching bases. The CDR3 is 14 residues long. The V end was cut by 1 base, the J end by 0 bases, with 7 bases between. CDR1 LGHNA and CDR2 YNFKEQ come from the germline V gene. The DNA of the CDR3 is TGTGCCAGCAGCCAAGGACAGACCTCCTACGAGCAGTACTTC. Translated, it gives CASSQGQTSYEQYF.

The chain combines TRBV6-5 with TRBJ1-3; 8 nucleotides line up with TRBD1. The CDR3 is 14 amino acids. V lost 5 bases to trimming and J lost 4 bases; unmatched junction nucleotides: 4. Germline loops: CDR1 MNHEY, CDR2 SVGAGI. The CDR3 DNA sequence: TGTGCCAGCAGTCAGGGGGCGCGGGGAAACACCATATATTTT. Its translation is CASSQGARGNTIYF.

In its sample, this clone was seen a few times. The chain links TRBV7-3 to TRBJ1-5, with no clear D. Trimming cost V 6 bases and J 3 bases, with 9 bases left between them. Germline V gives CDR1 SGHTA, CDR2 FQGTGA. This CDR3 is 13 amino acids long. This CDR3 reads CASSPNTNQPQHF. DNA of the CDR3: TGTGCCAGCAGTCCCAATACCAATCAGCCCCAGCATTTT.

The rearrangement links TRBV6-4 to TRBJ2-1; D tentatively fits TRBD1 or TRBD2 (5 bases each). Trimming took 2 bases from V and 8 from J, leaving 16 bases between them. This CDR3 has 15 amino acids. CDR1 MRHNA and CDR2 SNTAGT come from the germline V gene. The CDR3: CASSDTGTLSDEQFF. The CDR3 nucleotides read TGTGCCAGCAGTGACACCGGGACCCTAAGCGATGAGCAGTTCTTC.

This chain joins TRBV5-1 and TRBJ2-7; tentative D call: TRBD2 (5 bases). The V gene's germline CDR1 is SGHRS and CDR2 YFSETQ. Trimming left V 1 base short and J 4 bases short, with 6 bases between. This CDR3 comprises 12 residues. The CDR3 loop is CASSLPGYEQYF. In DNA form, the CDR3 reads TGCGCCAGCAGCTTGCCGGGGTACGAGCAGTACTTC.

The V and J genes are TRBV11-1 and TRBJ2-1, with TRBD2 matching 12 bases. Germline V gene lookup returns CDR1 SGHAT and CDR2 FQDESV (reference sequence). CDR3 size: 16 residues. With V trimmed by 2 bases and J by 8 bases, 7 bases remained unmatched. The CDR3 DNA is TGTGCCAGCAGCTTATTGGCTAGCGGGAGGGGGGATGAGCAGTTCTTC. Translated: CASSLLASGRGDEQFF. The whole variable domain, filled in from reference TRBV11-1 and TRBJ2-1, reads EAEVAQSPRYKITEKSQAVAFWCDPISGHATLYWYRQILGQGPELLVQFQDESVVDDSQLPKDRFSAERLKGVDSTLKIQPAELGDSAMYLCASSLLASGRGDEQFFGPGTRLTVL.

The chain uses TRBV5-5 and TRBJ2-7, with D perhaps matching TRBD1 (5 bases). The V end lost 5 bases, the J end lost 2 bases, and 14 bases lay between the germline ends. The CDR3 extends over 14 amino acids. Germline V CDR1 and CDR2: SGHKS, YYEKEE (reference sequence). DNA for the CDR3: TGTGCCAGCAGTCGCAATCCAGGGCCCTACGAGCAGTACTTC. Translation gives CASSRNPGPYEQYF.

The chain couples TRBV7-9 to TRBJ1-5; a possible D gene is TRBD1 (5 bases). Germline CDR1 is SEHNR and CDR2 is FQNEAQ (reference sequence). This CDR3 is 15 amino acids long. V lost 1 base and J lost 6, with 13 bases in between. The CDR3 reads CASSLEAGLGQPQHF. The CDR3 region has the DNA TGTGCCAGCAGCTTAGAGGCAGGGCTAGGTCAGCCCCAGCATTTT.

The chain recombines TRBV29-1 with TRBJ1-2, with 8 nucleotides matching TRBD1. CDR1 SQVTM and CDR2 ANQGSEA come from the germline V gene. CDR3 length: 12 amino acids. Germline trimming cut 7 bases from V and 8 bases from J; bases unmatched to any gene: 9. The DNA of the CDR3 is TGCAGCGGCGGGGACAGGACGGGCGGCTACACCTTC. Translation: CSGGDRTGGYTF.

V usage is TRBV5-4 and J usage is TRBJ1-2; D possibly corresponds to TRBD1 (5 bases). With 10 bases removed from V and 3 bases from J, the gap between germline ends came to 19 bases. Per germline, CDR1 SGHNT and CDR2 YYREEE (reference sequence). The CDR3 contains 14 residues. In DNA form, the CDR3 reads TGTGCCTCCTCCACCGGGACGGGCTACTATGGCTACACCTTC. It is translated as CASSTGTGYYGYTF.

The V call is TRBV19, the J call TRBJ1-1; D may be TRBD1 (6 bases). The length of the CDR3 is 16 residues. CDR1 and CDR2 (germline): LNHDA, SQIVND (reference sequence). The germline V and J ends were trimmed by 4 bases and 1 base, with 16 bases remaining between them. The CDR3 nucleotides read TGTGCCAGTAGTACCCACAGGGCAATGACGAACACTGAAGCTTTCTTT. It yields the protein CASSTHRAMTNTEAFF.

The V gene is TRBV6-1, the J gene TRBJ2-7, with D perhaps matching TRBD2 (6 bases). There are 13 residues in the CDR3. Germline lookup yields CDR1 MNHNS and CDR2 SASEGT. Between the trimmed V and J ends, which lost 7 bases and 5 bases, there was a span of 15 bases. Here the CDR3 reads CASTGTGLNEQYF. DNA of the CDR3: TGTGCCAGCACGGGGACTGGACTGAACGAGCAGTACTTC.

J is TRBJ1-2 and V is TRBV27, with D perhaps TRBD1 (6 bases). Between the trimmed V and J ends, which lost 6 bases and 7 bases, there was a span of 18 bases. Germline V gives CDR1 MNHEY, CDR2 SMNVEV (reference sequence). The CDR3 has 14 residues. The CDR3 nucleotides are TGTGCCAGCAGGGGGGGCACAGGGATCGGTGGCTACACCTTC. Its translation is CASRGGTGIGGYTF.

V gene TRBV2 combines with J gene TRBJ2-1, with D unclear. V was pared by 7 bases and J by 7 bases, with 14 bases between. The CDR3 totals 13 residues. CDR1 SNHLY and CDR2 FYNNEI come from the germline V gene. As DNA, the CDR3 is TGTGCCAGCACCACCAGCCCGGAGAATGAGCAGTTCTTC. Translated, it gives CASTTSPENEQFF.

This chain links TRBV5-1 with TRBJ1-2; 9 nucleotides agree with TRBD1. CDR1 and CDR2 (germline): SGHRS, YFSETQ. Unmatched junction bases numbered 7, after V lost 1 base and J lost 3 bases. The CDR3 consists of 16 residues. The CDR3 nucleotides read TGCGCCAGCAGCTTGCTCGGACAGGGGCGAGACTATGGCTACACCTTC. Its translation: CASSLLGQGRDYGYTF.

V gene TRBV6-1 combines with J gene TRBJ1-1; TRBD1 is a possible D gene (6 bases). V gave up 4 bases and J gave up 3 bases, with 12 bases separating them. The germline CDR1 and CDR2 sequences are MNHNS and SASEGT. This CDR3 is 14 amino acids long. This CDR3 is CASSAGGIDTEAFF. As DNA, the CDR3 is TGTGCCAGCAGTGCGGGGGGCATCGACACTGAAGCTTTCTTT.

This chain connects TRBV30 to TRBJ2-1; TRBD2 aligns across 11 bases. CDR1 GTSNPN and CDR2 SVGIG come from the germline V gene (reference sequence). The CDR3 covers 17 residues. V trimming: 0 bases; J trimming: 8 bases; junction bases outside the gene matches: 12. The CDR3 sequence: CAWSVPRSGRALYEQFF. As DNA, the CDR3 is TGTGCCTGGAGTGTCCCTCGTAGCGGGAGGGCTTTGTATGAGCAGTTCTTC. Together with reference TRBV30 and TRBJ2-1, the CDR3 gives the full variable domain: SQTIHQWPATLVQPVGSPLSLECTVEGTSNPNLYWYRQAAGRGLQLLFYSVGIGQISSEVPQNLSASRPQDRQFILSSKKLLLSDSGFYLCAWSVPRSGRALYEQFFGPGTRLTVL.

The chain is built from TRBV27 and TRBJ1-1, with D uncertain. The CDR3 has 14 residues. Germline-derived CDR1 and CDR2 are MNHEY and SMNVEV (reference sequence). The germline V and J ends were trimmed by 5 bases and 4 bases, with 14 bases remaining between them. CDR3 bases: TGTGCCAGCAGTCCAGCCCTGGGGAGCACTGAAGCTTTCTTT. Translating gives CASSPALGSTEAFF.

This chain links TRBV15 with TRBJ1-2, with unresolved D. The CDR3 loop spans 17 amino acids. The V end was cut by 0 bases, the J end by 2 bases, with 16 bases between. Germline V gene data show CDR1 as LNHNV and CDR2 as YYDKDF (reference sequence). The CDR3 reads CATSRDRRDVVNYGYTF. CDR3 bases: TGTGCCACCAGCAGAGATAGGAGGGATGTCGTGAACTATGGCTACACCTTC. Full variable domain (missing parts from reference TRBV15 and TRBJ1-2): DAMVIQNPRYQVTQFGKPVTLSCSQTLNHNVMYWYQQKSSQAPKLLFHYYDKDFNNEADTPDNFQSRRPNTSFCFLDIRSPGLGDTAMYLCATSRDRRDVVNYGYTFGSGTRLTVV.